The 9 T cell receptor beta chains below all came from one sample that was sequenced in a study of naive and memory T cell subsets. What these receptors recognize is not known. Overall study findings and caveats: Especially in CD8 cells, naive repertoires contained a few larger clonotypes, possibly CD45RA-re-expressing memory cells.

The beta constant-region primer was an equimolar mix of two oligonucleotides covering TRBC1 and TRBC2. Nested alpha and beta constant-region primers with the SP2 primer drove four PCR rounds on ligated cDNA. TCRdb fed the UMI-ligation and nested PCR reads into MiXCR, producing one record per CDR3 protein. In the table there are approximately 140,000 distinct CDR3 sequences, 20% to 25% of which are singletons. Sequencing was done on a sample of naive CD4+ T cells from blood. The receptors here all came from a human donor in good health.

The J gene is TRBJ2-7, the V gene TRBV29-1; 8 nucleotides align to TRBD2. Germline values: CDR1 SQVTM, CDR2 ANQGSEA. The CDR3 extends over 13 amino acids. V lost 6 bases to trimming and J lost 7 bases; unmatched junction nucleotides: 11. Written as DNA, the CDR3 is TGCAGCGTAGGGGACACCGGGAGGGAGGAGCAGTACTTC. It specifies CSVGDTGREEQYF.

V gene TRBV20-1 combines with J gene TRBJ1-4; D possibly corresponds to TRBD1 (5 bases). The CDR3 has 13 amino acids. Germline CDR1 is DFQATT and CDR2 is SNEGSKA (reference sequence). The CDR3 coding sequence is TGCGGGGGGGGTACAAGTAATAATGAAAAACTGTTTTTT. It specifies CGGGTSNNEKLFF.

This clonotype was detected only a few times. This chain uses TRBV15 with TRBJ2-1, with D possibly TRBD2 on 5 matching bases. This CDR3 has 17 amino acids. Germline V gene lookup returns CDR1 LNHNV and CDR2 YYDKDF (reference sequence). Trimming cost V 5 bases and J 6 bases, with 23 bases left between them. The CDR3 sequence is CATSGKDWFGFANEQFF. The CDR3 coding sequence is TGTGCCACCAGCGGAAAGGACTGGTTTGGGTTCGCCAATGAGCAGTTCTTC.

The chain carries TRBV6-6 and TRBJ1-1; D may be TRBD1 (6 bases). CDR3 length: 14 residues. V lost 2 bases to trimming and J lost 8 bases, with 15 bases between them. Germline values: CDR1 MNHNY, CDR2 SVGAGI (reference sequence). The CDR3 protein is CASSYAGDGREAFF. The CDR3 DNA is TGTGCCAGCAGTTACGCAGGGGACGGAAGGGAAGCTTTCTTT.

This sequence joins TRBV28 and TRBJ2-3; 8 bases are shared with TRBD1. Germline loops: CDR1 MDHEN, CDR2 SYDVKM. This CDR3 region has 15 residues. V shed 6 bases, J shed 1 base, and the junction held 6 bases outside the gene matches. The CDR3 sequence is CASSPGGAGTDTQYF. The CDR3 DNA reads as TGTGCCAGCAGCCCAGGGGGCGCCGGCACAGATACGCAGTATTTT.

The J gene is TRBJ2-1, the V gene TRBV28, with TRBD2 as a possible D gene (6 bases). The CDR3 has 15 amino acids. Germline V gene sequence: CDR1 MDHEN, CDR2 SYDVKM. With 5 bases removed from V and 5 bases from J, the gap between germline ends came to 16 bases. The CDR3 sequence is CASSPPAGMDNEQFF. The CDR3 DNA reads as TGTGCCAGCAGTCCCCCTGCGGGGATGGACAATGAGCAGTTCTTC. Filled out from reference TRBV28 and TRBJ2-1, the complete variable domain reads DVKVTQSSRYLVKRTGEKVFLECVQDMDHENMFWYRQDPGLGLRLIYFSYDVKMKEKGDIPEGYSVSREKKERFSLILESASTNQTSMYLCASSPPAGMDNEQFFGPGTRLTVL.

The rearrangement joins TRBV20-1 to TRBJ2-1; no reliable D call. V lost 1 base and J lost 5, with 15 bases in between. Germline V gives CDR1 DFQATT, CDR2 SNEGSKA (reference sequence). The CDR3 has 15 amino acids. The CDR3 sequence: CSARVVGTKNNEQFF. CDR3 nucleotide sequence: TGCAGTGCTAGAGTGGTAGGCACAAAAAACAATGAGCAGTTCTTC.

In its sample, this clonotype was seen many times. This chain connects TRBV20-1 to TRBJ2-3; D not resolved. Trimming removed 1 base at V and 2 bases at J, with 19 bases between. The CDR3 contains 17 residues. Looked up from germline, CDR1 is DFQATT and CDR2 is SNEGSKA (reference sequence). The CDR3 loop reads CSARAYFPVEHTDTQYF. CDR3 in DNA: TGCAGTGCTAGAGCCTACTTCCCAGTCGAACACACAGATACGCAGTATTTT.

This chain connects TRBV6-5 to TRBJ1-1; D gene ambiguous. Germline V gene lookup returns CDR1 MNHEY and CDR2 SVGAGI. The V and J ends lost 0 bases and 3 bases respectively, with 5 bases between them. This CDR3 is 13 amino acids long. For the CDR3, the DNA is TGTGCCAGCAGTTACTCGAGCTACACTGAAGCTTTCTTT. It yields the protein CASSYSSYTEAFF.